The sequence of this T cell receptor beta chain was determined in a study of beta chain features in type 1 diabetes. Germline lookup yields CDR1 SGHDN and CDR2 FVKESK. V gave up 3 bases and J gave up 10 bases, with 13 bases separating them. The CDR3 is 14 residues long. What was sequenced were expressed TCRB transcripts, since all of the isolated RNA had been reverse transcribed. Some clones are missing from TCRdb's copy, which holds only in-frame ones; the method was immunoSEQ multiplex PCR. The top ten hold about 0.6% of the sample, which has fewer than 200,000 clones, over 7.5% seen once. Sequencing was done on a sample of central memory CD4+ T cells from blood. The genes are TRBV14 and TRBJ1-6, with D perhaps matching TRBD1 (6 bases). The clonotype originates from a man younger than 35 in good health. The CDR3 sequence: CASSHPRGSSPLHF. The CDR3 DNA follows: TGTGCCAGCAGCCATCCCAGGGGTTCCTCACCCCTCCACTTT.